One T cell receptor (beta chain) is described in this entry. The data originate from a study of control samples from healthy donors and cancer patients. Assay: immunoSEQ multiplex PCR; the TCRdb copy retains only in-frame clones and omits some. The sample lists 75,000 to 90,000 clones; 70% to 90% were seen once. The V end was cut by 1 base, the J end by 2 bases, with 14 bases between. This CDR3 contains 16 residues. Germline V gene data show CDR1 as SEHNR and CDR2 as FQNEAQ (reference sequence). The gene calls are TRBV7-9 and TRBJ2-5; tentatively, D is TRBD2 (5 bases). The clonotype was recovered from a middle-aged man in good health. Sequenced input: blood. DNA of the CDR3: TGTGCCAGCAGCTTAGTTTCGACTACCCTACAAGAGACCCAGTACTTC. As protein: CASSLVSTTLQETQYF.